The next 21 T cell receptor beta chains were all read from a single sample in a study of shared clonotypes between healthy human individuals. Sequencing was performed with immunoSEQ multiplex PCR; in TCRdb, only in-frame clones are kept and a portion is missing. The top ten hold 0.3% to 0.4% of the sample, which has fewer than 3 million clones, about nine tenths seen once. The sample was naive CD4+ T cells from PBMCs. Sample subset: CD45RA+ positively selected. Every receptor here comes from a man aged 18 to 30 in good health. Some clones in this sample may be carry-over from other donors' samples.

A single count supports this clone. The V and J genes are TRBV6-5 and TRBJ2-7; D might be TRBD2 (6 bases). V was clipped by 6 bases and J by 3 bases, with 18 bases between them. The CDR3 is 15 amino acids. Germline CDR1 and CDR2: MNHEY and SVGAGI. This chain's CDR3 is CASSRRDSQYYEQYF. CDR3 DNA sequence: TGTGCCAGCAGCCGCCGGGACTCACAATACTACGAGCAGTACTTC.

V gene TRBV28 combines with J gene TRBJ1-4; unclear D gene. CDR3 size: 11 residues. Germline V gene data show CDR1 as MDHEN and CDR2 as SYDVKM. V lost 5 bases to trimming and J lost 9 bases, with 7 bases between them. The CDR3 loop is CASSGPQKLFF. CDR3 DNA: TGTGCCAGCAGTGGCCCGCAAAAACTGTTTTTT. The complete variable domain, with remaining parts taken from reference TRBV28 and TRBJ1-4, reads DVKVTQSSRYLVKRTGEKVFLECVQDMDHENMFWYRQDPGLGLRLIYFSYDVKMKEKGDIPEGYSVSREKKERFSLILESASTNQTSMYLCASSGPQKLFFGSGTQLSVL.

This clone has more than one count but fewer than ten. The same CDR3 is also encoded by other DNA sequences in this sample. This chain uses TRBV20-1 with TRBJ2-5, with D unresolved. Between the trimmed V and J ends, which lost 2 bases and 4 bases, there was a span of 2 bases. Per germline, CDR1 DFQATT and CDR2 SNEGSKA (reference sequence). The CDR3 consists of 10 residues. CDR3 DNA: TGCAGTGCTAGACGAGAGACCCAGTACTTC. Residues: CSARRETQYF.

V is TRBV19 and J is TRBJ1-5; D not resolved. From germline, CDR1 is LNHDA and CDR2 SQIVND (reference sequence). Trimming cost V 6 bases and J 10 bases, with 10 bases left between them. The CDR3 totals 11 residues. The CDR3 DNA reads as TGTGCCAGTAGGGACGGAGGACCCCAGCATTTT. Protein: CASRDGGPQHF.

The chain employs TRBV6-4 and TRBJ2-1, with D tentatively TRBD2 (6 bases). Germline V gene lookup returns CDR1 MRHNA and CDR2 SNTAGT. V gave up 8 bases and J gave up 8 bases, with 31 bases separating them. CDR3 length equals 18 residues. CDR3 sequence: CASPSGGSRDLWLHEQFF. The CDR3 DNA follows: TGTGCCAGCCCTAGTGGCGGTAGCAGGGACTTATGGTTGCATGAGCAGTTCTTC.

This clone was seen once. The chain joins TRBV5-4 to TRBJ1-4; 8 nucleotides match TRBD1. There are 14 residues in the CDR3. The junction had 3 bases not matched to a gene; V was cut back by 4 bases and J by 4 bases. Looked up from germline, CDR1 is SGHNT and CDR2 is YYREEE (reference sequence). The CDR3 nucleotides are TGTGCCAGCAGCCGGGACAGGTATAATGAAAAACTGTTTTTT. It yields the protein CASSRDRYNEKLFF.

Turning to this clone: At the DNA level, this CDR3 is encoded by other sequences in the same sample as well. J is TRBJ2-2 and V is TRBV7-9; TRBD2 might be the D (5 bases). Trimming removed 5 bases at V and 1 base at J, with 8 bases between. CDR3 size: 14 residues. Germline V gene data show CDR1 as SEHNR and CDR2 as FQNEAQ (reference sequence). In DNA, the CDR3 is TGTGCCAGCAGCCCTGGACTGAACACCGGGGAGCTGTTTTTT. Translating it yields CASSPGLNTGELFF.

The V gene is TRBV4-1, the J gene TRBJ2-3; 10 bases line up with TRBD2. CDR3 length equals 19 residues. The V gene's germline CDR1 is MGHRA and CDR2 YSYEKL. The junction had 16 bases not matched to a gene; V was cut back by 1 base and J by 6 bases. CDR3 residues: CASSQVPVGSGRAADTQYF. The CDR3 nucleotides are TGCGCCAGCAGCCAAGTCCCGGTGGGGAGCGGGAGGGCTGCGGATACGCAGTATTTT.

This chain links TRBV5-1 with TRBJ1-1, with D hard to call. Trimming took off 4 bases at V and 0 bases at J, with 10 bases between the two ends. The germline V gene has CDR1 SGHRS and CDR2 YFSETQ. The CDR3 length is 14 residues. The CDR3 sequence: CASSAARMNTEAFF. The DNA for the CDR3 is TGCGCCAGCAGCGCGGCGAGGATGAACACTGAAGCTTTCTTT.

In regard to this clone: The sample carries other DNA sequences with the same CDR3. The CDR3 nucleotides are TGTGCCAGCAGCTTAGCGGCAGGCAATCAGCCCCAGCATTTT. Amino acid sequence: CASSLAAGNQPQHF. This rearrangement joins TRBV7-2 to TRBJ1-5; D is unclear. The CDR3 sequence is 14 residues long. CDR1 is SGHTA, CDR2 FQGNSA, per germline. V lost 0 bases, J lost 2 bases, and 5 bases lay in between.

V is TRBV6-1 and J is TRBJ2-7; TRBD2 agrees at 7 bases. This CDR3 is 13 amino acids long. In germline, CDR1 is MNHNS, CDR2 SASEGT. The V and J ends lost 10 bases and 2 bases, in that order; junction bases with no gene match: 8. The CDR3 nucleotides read TGTGCCACAGGGCCGGGACTACCCTACGAGCAGTACTTC. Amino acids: CATGPGLPYEQYF.

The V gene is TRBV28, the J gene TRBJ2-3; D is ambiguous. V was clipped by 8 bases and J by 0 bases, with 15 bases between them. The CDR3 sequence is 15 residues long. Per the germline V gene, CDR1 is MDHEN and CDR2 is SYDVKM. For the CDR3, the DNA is TGTGCCAGCGCCCTCAGTAGAGACAGCACAGATACGCAGTATTTT. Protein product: CASALSRDSTDTQYF.

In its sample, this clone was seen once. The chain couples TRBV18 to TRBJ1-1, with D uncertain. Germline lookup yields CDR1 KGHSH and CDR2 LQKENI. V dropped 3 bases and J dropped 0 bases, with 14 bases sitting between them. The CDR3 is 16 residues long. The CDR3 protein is CASSPRAGVMNTEAFF. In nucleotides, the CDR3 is TGTGCCAGCTCACCTCGGGCAGGTGTCATGAACACTGAAGCTTTCTTT.

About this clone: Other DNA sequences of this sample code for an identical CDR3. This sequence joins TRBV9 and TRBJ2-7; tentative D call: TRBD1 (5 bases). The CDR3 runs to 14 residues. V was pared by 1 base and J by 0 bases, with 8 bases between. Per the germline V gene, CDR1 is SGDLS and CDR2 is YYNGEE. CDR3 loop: CASSVQGSSYEQYF. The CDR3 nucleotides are TGTGCCAGCAGCGTACAGGGCAGCTCCTACGAGCAGTACTTC.

For the CDR3, the DNA is TGTGCCAGCAGCCGAAGGGACCTCTATGGCTACACCTTC. Residues: CASSRRDLYGYTF. This rearrangement joins TRBV14 to TRBJ1-2; maybe TRBD1 (5 bases). V lost 4 bases and J lost 4, with 10 bases in between. The CDR3 has 13 residues. The V gene's germline CDR1 is SGHDN and CDR2 FVKESK.

The CDR3 spells CASSKWGNSYEQYF. The CDR3 DNA is TGTGCCAGTAGTAAATGGGGAAACTCCTACGAGCAGTACTTC. The V and J genes are TRBV7-8 and TRBJ2-7; D uncertain. V lost 9 bases, J lost 0 bases, and 15 bases lay in between. The germline CDR1 and CDR2 sequences are SGHVS and FQNEAQ. The CDR3 runs 14 residues.

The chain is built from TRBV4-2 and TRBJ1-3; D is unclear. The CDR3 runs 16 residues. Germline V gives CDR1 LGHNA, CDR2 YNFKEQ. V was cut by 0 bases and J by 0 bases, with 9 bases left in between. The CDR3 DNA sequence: TGTGCCAGCAGCCAAGATATCAGGAGCTCTGGAAACACCATATATTTT. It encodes CASSQDIRSSGNTIYF.

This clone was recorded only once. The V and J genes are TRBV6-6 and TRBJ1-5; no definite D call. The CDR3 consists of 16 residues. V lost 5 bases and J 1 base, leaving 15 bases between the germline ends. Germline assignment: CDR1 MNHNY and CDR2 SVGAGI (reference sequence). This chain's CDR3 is CASSPSVGPSNQPQHF. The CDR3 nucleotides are TGTGCCAGCAGTCCTTCCGTCGGACCGAGCAATCAGCCCCAGCATTTT.

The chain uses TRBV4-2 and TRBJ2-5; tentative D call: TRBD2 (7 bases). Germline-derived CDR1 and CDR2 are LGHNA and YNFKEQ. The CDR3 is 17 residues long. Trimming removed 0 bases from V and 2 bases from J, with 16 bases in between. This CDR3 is CASSQDPPRGGQETQYF. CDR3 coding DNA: TGTGCCAGCAGCCAAGATCCCCCGAGGGGGGGTCAAGAGACCCAGTACTTC.

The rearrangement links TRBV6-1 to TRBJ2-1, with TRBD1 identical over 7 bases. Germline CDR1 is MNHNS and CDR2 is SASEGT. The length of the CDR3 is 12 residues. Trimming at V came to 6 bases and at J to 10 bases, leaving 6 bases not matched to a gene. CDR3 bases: TGTGCCAGCAGGGACAGGTTCCGGGAGCAGTTCTTC. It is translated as CASRDRFREQFF.

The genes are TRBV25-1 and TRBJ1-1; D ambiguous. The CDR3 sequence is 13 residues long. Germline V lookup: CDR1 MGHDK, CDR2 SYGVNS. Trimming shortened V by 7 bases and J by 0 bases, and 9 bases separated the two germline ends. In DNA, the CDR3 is TGTGCCAGCAAAGGTATCATGAACACTGAAGCTTTCTTT. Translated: CASKGIMNTEAFF.